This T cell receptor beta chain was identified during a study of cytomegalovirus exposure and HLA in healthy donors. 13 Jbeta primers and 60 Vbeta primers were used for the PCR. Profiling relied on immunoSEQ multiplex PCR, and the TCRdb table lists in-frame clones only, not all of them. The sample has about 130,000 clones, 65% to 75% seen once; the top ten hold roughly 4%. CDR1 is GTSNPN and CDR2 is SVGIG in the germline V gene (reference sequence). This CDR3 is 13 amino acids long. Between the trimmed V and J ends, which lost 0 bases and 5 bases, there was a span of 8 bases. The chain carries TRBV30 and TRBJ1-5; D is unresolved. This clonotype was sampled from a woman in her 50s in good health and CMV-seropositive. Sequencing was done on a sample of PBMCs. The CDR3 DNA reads TGTGCCTGGAGTGTACAATTTGATCAGCCCCAGCATTTT. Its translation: CAWSVQFDQPQHF.